These 14 T cell receptor beta chains were all obtained from the same sample, sequenced in a study of shared T cell receptors in the human thymus. Repertoires were generated with immunoSEQ multiplex PCR, while TCRdb's copy carries only in-frame clones and drops some. In the table there are 700,000 or so clones, 80% to 90% of which are singletons. The sample also formed part of further work on human thymus T cells.

The source material was thymocytes. The receptors here all came from a girl under three years old with a congenital heart defect.

This clone was observed a handful of times. The CDR3 loop is CASSPAQVLTGGGRMNTEAFF. The CDR3 DNA reads TGCGCCAGCAGCCCGGCCCAAGTTTTGACAGGGGGTGGTAGAATGAACACTGAAGCTTTCTTT. The gene calls are TRBV4-1 and TRBJ1-1; 9 positions match TRBD1. The CDR3 consists of 21 residues. V dropped 4 bases and J dropped 0; count of bases not matched to a gene: 21. In germline, CDR1 is MGHRA, CDR2 YSYEKL.

The rearrangement joins TRBV5-6 to TRBJ1-2, with 9 bases that match TRBD1. The CDR3 is 15 amino acids. The V gene's germline CDR1 is SGHDT and CDR2 YYEEEE. With V trimmed by 0 bases and J by 4 bases, 4 bases remained unmatched. The CDR3 nucleotides read TGTGCCAGCAGCTTGGACAGGGGGCGCAGCTATGGCTACACCTTC. Its protein is CASSLDRGRSYGYTF.

The chain employs TRBV7-2 and TRBJ1-2; TRBD1 matches at 9 bases. Unmatched junction bases numbered 3, after V lost 3 bases and J lost 7 bases. Germline V gene data show CDR1 as SGHTA and CDR2 as FQGNSA. The CDR3 is 13 amino acids. The CDR3 coding sequence is TGTGCCAGCAGCTTCACAGGGGGCTCTGGCTACACCTTC. This encodes CASSFTGGSGYTF.

The V and J genes are TRBV6-1 and TRBJ1-2; TRBD1 matches at 9 bases. Per the germline V gene, CDR1 is MNHNS and CDR2 is SASEGT. The CDR3 runs 19 residues. V shed 1 base and J 7 bases; nucleotides not matched to a gene: 19. The CDR3 loop is CASSEVLPSAGTGRGGYTF. DNA of the CDR3: TGTGCCAGCAGTGAAGTTTTGCCCTCTGCCGGGACAGGGAGAGGTGGCTACACCTTC.

For the CDR3, the DNA is TGTGCCAGTAGTATAGAATGGTGGCAGGACTTCGGGGAGCTGTTTTTT. Protein product: CASSIEWWQDFGELFF. This chain connects TRBV19 to TRBJ2-2; possible D gene TRBD2, 5 bases. V was cut by 0 bases and J by 7 bases, with 15 bases left in between. Germline loops: CDR1 LNHDA, CDR2 SQIVND (reference sequence). The CDR3 sequence is 16 residues long.

This clone was counted once. The genes are TRBV5-6 and TRBJ1-6; D gene ambiguous. The V end lost 0 bases, the J end lost 7 bases, and 8 bases lay between the germline ends. The CDR3 length is 14 residues. CDR1 and CDR2 from the germline V gene are SGHDT and YYEEEE. In DNA form, the CDR3 reads TGTGCCAGCAGCTTGGGACATGGGAATTCACCCCTCCACTTT. Residues: CASSLGHGNSPLHF.

This chain joins TRBV7-8 and TRBJ2-7; 7 bases map to TRBD1. Germline CDR1 SGHVS, CDR2 FQNEAQ. With V trimmed by 5 bases and J by 0 bases, 7 bases remained unmatched. This CDR3 is built from 15 residues. The CDR3 sequence: CASSPTGVGSYEQYF. DNA of the CDR3: TGTGCCAGCAGCCCTACAGGGGTGGGCTCCTACGAGCAGTACTTC.

V is TRBV5-4 and J is TRBJ2-1; TRBD2 agrees at 7 bases. CDR3 length: 17 amino acids. The germline V gene encodes CDR1 SGHNT and CDR2 YYREEE (reference sequence). Trimming took 0 bases from V and 4 from J; bases not matched to a gene: 10. CDR3 sequence reads: CASSLDRLGGGYNEQFF. CDR3 nucleotides: TGTGCCAGCAGCTTGGACCGCTTGGGGGGGGGATACAATGAGCAGTTCTTC. The full variable domain, rest sourced from reference TRBV5-4 and TRBJ2-1, is ETGVTQSPTHLIKTRGQQVTLRCSSQSGHNTVSWYQQALGQGPQFIFQYYREEENGRGNFPPRFSGLQFPNYSSELNVNALELDDSALYLCASSLDRLGGGYNEQFFGPGTRLTVL.

This chain joins TRBV4-3 and TRBJ1-2, with 7 nucleotides matching TRBD1. Trimming removed 1 base from V and 0 bases from J; junction bases left unmatched: 8. The CDR3 runs 17 residues. CDR1 is LGHNA, CDR2 YSLEER, per germline. The CDR3 nucleotides are TGCGCCAGCAGCCAAGGAGTACAGGGGTTAGCTAACTATGGCTACACCTTC. This translates into CASSQGVQGLANYGYTF.

The V gene is TRBV11-2, the J gene TRBJ2-5; D gene uncertain. Germline lookup yields CDR1 SGHAT and CDR2 FQNNGV. CDR3 length: 10 amino acids. V was cut by 6 bases and J by 3 bases, with 2 bases left in between. CDR3 protein: CASSKETQYF. As DNA, the CDR3 is TGTGCCAGCAGTAAAGAGACCCAGTACTTC.

The chain couples TRBV6-5 to TRBJ1-3, with a possible D match to TRBD1 (5 bases). Germline values: CDR1 MNHEY, CDR2 SVGAGI. The CDR3 extends over 14 amino acids. The V and J ends lost 6 bases and 3 bases respectively, with 12 bases between them. CDR3 in amino acids: CASSPPGDGNTIYF. DNA of the CDR3: TGTGCCAGCAGCCCCCCGGGGGATGGAAACACCATATATTTT.

The chain couples TRBV6-5 to TRBJ2-1; 8 bases map to TRBD1. The CDR3 is 13 residues long. Germline trimming cut 5 bases from V and 7 bases from J; bases unmatched to any gene: 4. CDR1 MNHEY and CDR2 SVGAGI come from the germline V gene. The DNA of the CDR3 is TGTGCCAGCAGTGCGGACAGGGCTAATGAGCAGTTCTTC. It specifies CASSADRANEQFF.

To note about this clone: Within the sample, other DNA sequences also encode this same CDR3. The chain has TRBV6-5 and TRBJ1-5; no definite D call. V lost 0 bases and J 4 bases, leaving 7 bases between the germline ends. Germline CDR1 is MNHEY and CDR2 is SVGAGI. This CDR3 comprises 14 residues. CDR3 sequence: CASSYSGPNQPQHF. CDR3 DNA: TGTGCCAGCAGTTACTCGGGCCCTAATCAGCCCCAGCATTTT.

This rearrangement joins TRBV7-9 to TRBJ1-4; D ambiguous. Trimming stripped 2 bases from V and 8 bases from J, with 12 bases between. Per germline, CDR1 SEHNR and CDR2 FQNEAQ (reference sequence). The length of the CDR3 is 14 residues. For the CDR3, the DNA is TGTGCCAGCAGCTTAAATATGACTCCGGAAAAACTGTTTTTT. Residues: CASSLNMTPEKLFF. Complete variable domain (other parts from reference TRBV7-9 and TRBJ1-4): DTGVSQNPRHKITKRGQNVTFRCDPISEHNRLYWYRQTLGQGPEFLTYFQNEAQLEKSRLLSDRFSAERPKGSFSTLEIQRTEQGDSAMYLCASSLNMTPEKLFFGSGTQLSVL.